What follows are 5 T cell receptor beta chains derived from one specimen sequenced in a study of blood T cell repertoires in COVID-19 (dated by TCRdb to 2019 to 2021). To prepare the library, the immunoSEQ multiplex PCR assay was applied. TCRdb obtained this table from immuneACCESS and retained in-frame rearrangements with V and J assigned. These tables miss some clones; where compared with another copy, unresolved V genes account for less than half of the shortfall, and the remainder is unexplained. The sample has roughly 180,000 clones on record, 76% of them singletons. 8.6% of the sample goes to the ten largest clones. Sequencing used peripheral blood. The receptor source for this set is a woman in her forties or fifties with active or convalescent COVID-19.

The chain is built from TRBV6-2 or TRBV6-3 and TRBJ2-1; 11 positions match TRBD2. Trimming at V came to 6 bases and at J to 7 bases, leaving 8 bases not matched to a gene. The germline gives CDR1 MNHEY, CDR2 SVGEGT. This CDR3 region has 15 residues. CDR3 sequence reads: CASSPTSGMVNEQFF. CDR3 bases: TGTGCCAGCAGCCCGACTAGCGGGATGGTTAATGAGCAGTTCTTC.

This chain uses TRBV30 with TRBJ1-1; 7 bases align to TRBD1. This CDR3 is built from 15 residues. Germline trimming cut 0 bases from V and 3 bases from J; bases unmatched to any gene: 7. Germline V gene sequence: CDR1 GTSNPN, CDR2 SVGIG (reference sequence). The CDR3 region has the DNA TGTGCCTGGAGTGTACTAGACAGGGAGGACACTGAAGCTTTCTTT. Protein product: CAWSVLDREDTEAFF.

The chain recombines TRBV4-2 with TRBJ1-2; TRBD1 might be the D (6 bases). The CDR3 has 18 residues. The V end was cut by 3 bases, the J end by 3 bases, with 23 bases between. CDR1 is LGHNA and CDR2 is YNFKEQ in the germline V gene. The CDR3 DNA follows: TGTGCCAGCAGCCATGACCCTCCACCCACAGGGAATTACTATGGCTACACCTTC. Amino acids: CASSHDPPPTGNYYGYTF.

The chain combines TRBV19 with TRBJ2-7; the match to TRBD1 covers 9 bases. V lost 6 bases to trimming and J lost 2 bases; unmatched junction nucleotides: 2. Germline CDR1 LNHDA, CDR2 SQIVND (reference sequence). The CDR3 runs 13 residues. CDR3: CASRNRGPYEQYF. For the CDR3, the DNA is TGTGCCAGTAGAAACAGGGGGCCCTACGAGCAGTACTTC.

CDR3 protein: CASSPGLAGVRFF. DNA of the CDR3: TGTGCCAGCAGCCCCGGACTAGCGGGAGTACGGTTCTTC. This chain connects TRBV6-5 to TRBJ2-1, with 13 bases that match TRBD2. Germline CDR1 and CDR2: MNHEY and SVGAGI. The CDR3 loop spans 13 amino acids. V lost 6 bases to trimming and J lost 15 bases; unmatched junction nucleotides: 8.